A selection of T cell receptor beta chains follows, all from one sample in a study of regulatory T cells in long-lasting Graves disease. MiXCR was run by TCRdb on the multiplex PCR reads, yielding one entry per CDR3 protein. This sample has 450,000 to 600,000 distinct CDR3 sequences, with roughly 15% found just once. These data were likewise used in another study, on T cells in Graves' hyperthyroidism and ophthalmopathy.

Specimen: peripheral blood mononuclear cells (PBMCs), collected at new diagnosis, from a patient treated with antithyroid drugs. These receptors originate from a man aged 35-49 years with Graves disease. Both conserved end residues are part of each CDR3. The D gene is left open where the match is weak. Size values are once, few and many counts, or a class for expanded clones, and some rows have none.

d_call,clone_size,j_call,v_call,cdr3_nt,cdr3_aa
NA,many,TRBJ2-3,TRBV20-1,TGCAGTGCATCCCTCACAGATACGCAGTATTTT,CSASLTDTQYF
NA,many,TRBJ2-7,TRBV7-9,TGTGCCAGCAGCTTACACCTCTCCTACGAGCAGTACTTC,CASSLHLSYEQYF
NA,many,TRBJ1-1,TRBV12-3/TRBV12-4,TGTGCCAGCAGTTCCGGGACACACACTGAAGCTTTCTTT,CASSSGTHTEAFF
TRBD2,many,TRBJ2-1,TRBV5-1,TGCGCCAGCAGCTTGGTAGCGGGAGGCGTGAATGAGCAGTTCTTC,CASSLVAGGVNEQFF
NA,NA,TRBJ1-6,TRBV28,TGTGCCAGCAGTGACCGGTCACCCCTCCACTTT,CASSDRSPLHF
TRBD2,NA,TRBJ2-1,TRBV24-1,TGTGCCACCAGTGACCGGACTAGCGGGAGTGGCAATGAGCAGTTCTTC,CATSDRTSGSGNEQFF
NA,many,TRBJ1-5,TRBV2,TGTGCCAGCAGTGAGCTGGGGAGAGGCAATCAGCCCCAGCATTTT,CASSELGRGNQPQHF
NA,many,TRBJ2-5,TRBV28,TGTGCCAGCAGTGAAATGCAGGGGAGATTGGAGACCCAGTACTTC,CASSEMQGRLETQYF
NA,many,TRBJ2-7,TRBV28,TGTGCCAGCAGTTTTCTGTCGTTCACCTACGAGCAGTACTTC,CASSFLSFTYEQYF
TRBD2,many,TRBJ2-1,TRBV11-2,TGTGCCAGCAGCTCTAGGGCCGGGACTAACTACAATGAGCAGTTCTTC,CASSSRAGTNYNEQFF
NA,many,TRBJ1-4,TRBV30,TGTGCCTGGAGTTTAGCCGGGACAACTAATGAAAAACTGTTTTTT,CAWSLAGTTNEKLFF
NA,many,TRBJ2-2,TRBV30,TGTGCCTTAACTGAGACGACCGGGGAGCTGTTTTTT,CALTETTGELFF
NA,NA,TRBJ2-3,TRBV3-1,TGTGCCAGCAGCCAAAGCTCAGATACGCAGTATTTT,CASSQSSDTQYF
TRBD2,many,TRBJ2-7,TRBV20-1,TGCAGTGCCGAAAGGACTAGTAACGAGCAGTACTTC,CSAERTSNEQYF
NA,few,TRBJ2-7,TRBV5-6,TGTGCCAGCAGCTTGTTAGTAGCGGACCACGAGCAGTACTTC,CASSLLVADHEQYF
NA,few,TRBJ2-1,TRBV19,TGTGCCAGCCGTGACGGAGGAGGTTTCCACAATGAGCAGTTCTTC,CASRDGGGFHNEQFF
NA,many,TRBJ1-2,TRBV30,TGTGCCTGGAGTGTGGGTCTTCTGGGCAACTATGGCTACACCTTC,CAWSVGLLGNYGYTF
TRBD1,many,TRBJ1-1,TRBV3-1,TGTGCCAGCAGCCACTTGGACAGGGCTAACACTGAAGCTTTCTTT,CASSHLDRANTEAFF
NA,many,TRBJ2-2,TRBV7-6,TGTGCCAGCAGCTTAGAAGATAGAGACACCGGGGAGCTGTTTTTT,CASSLEDRDTGELFF
NA,many,TRBJ2-5,TRBV24-1,TGTGCCACCAGTGATTCTCGGAGGGTTGAGACCCAGTACTTC,CATSDSRRVETQYF
NA,few,TRBJ1-5,TRBV29-1,TGCAGCGTTGAGGCAGGGGCGGGTCAGCCCCAGCATTTT,CSVEAGAGQPQHF
TRBD1,many,TRBJ1-1,TRBV28,TGTGCCAGCAGGCCAGGGGGCGCGTACACTGAAGCTTTCTTT,CASRPGGAYTEAFF
NA,NA,TRBJ2-1,TRBV5-1,TGCGCCAGCAGCTTGACGGAATTCTACAATGAGCAGTTCTTC,CASSLTEFYNEQFF
TRBD2,few,TRBJ2-1,TRBV29-1,TGCAGCGCCGGGACTAACAATGAGCAGTTCTTC,CSAGTNNEQFF
TRBD1,many,TRBJ2-3,TRBV6-2/TRBV6-3,TGTGCCAGCAGTGCCCTATCAGGGGGCGCGACAGATACGCAGTATTTT,CASSALSGGATDTQYF
NA,many,TRBJ2-1,TRBV24-1,TGTGCCACCCGATCGGGGGAAGGCAATGAGCAGTTCTTC,CATRSGEGNEQFF
TRBD2,many,TRBJ2-1,TRBV20-1,TGCAGTGCTAGACCTACCGGGACTAGCGGGCGGGGTAACAATGAGCAGTTCTTC,CSARPTGTSGRGNNEQFF
NA,few,TRBJ2-5,TRBV20-1,TGCAGTGCTAGAGTCAGTTGGGGCCAAGAGACCCAGTACTTC,CSARVSWGQETQYF
NA,NA,TRBJ1-4,TRBV5-1,TGCGCCAGCAGCTTGGAGCAGTGGGGAGAAAAACTGTTTTTT,CASSLEQWGEKLFF
NA,many,TRBJ2-7,TRBV5-1,TGCGCCAGCAGCCGGGACACCCCCTACGAGCAGTACTTC,CASSRDTPYEQYF
TRBD1,few,TRBJ2-1,TRBV15,TGTGCCACCAGCAGAGTCACAGGGGAAGGCAATGAGCAGTTCTTC,CATSRVTGEGNEQFF
NA,NA,TRBJ2-7,TRBV11-2,TGTGCCAGCAGCTCTACCGGGGACAAAATCCGCGAGCAGTACTTC,CASSSTGDKIREQYF
NA,many,TRBJ2-1,TRBV7-9,TGTGCCGGGATGAGGGGGGGTTACAATGAGCAGTTCTTC,CAGMRGGYNEQFF
NA,few,TRBJ1-2,TRBV24-1,TGTGCCACCAGTGATTACTATGGCTACACCTTC,CATSDYYGYTF
NA,few,TRBJ2-5,TRBV10-3,TGTGCCATCAGTGAGTCGGGCAGGAGGGAGACCCAGTACTTC,CAISESGRRETQYF
TRBD2,many,TRBJ2-5,TRBV20-1,TGCAGTGCTAGTTCGCTAGCGGGAGGTTGGGAGACCCAGTACTTC,CSASSLAGGWETQYF
TRBD2,many,TRBJ2-3,TRBV27,TGTGCCAGCAACCATACTTTCTCCGGGACTAGCGGGAAGACTAGCACAGATACGCAGTATTTT,CASNHTFSGTSGKTSTDTQYF
NA,many,TRBJ2-7,TRBV10-3,TGTGCCACGAACACGAGGGGCAACGAGCAGTACTTC,CATNTRGNEQYF
NA,many,TRBJ1-2,TRBV6-5,TGTGCCAGCAGTTACTCTGGACACCAAAATGGCTACACCTTC,CASSYSGHQNGYTF
NA,NA,TRBJ1-2,TRBV27,TGTGCCACCGCTGTATTGGGCTATGGCTACACCTTC,CATAVLGYGYTF
NA,NA,TRBJ1-4,TRBV25-1,TGTGCCAGCAGACTCGGAAATGAAAAACTGTTTTTT,CASRLGNEKLFF
NA,NA,TRBJ2-3,TRBV12-3/TRBV12-4,TGTGCCACCAAACGTCAGGCCGGGACAGATACGCAGTATTTT,CATKRQAGTDTQYF
TRBD2,many,TRBJ2-7,TRBV12-3/TRBV12-4,TGTGCCAGCAGTTTTAGGACTAGCGGGAGCGCAGTCTACGAGCAGTACTTC,CASSFRTSGSAVYEQYF
NA,many,TRBJ2-7,TRBV9,TGTGCCAGCAGCCCCCGGGGCCTACCCTACGAGCAGTACTTC,CASSPRGLPYEQYF
NA,once,TRBJ2-2,TRBV24-1,TGTGCCACCAGTGACGATGAGGTCATTTCCGGGGAGCTGTTTTTT,CATSDDEVISGELFF